This TCR beta chain was identified in a study of blood T cell repertoires in COVID-19. Across the study: The study drew acute and convalescent COVID-19 samples from the United States, Italy and Spain. From T cells, B-cell-depleted T cells, or PBMCs came the material, which was cDNA or gDNA.

This clone was seen once. Germline V gene lookup returns CDR1 SQVTM and CDR2 ANQGSEA. J gave up 3 bases and V 3 bases, and 7 bases lay outside the gene matches. The CDR3 covers 14 residues. As handled by the study authors: Using reference gene primer amplification, nucleated cell counts were estimated. Clones were sequenced by immunoSEQ multiplex PCR, and TCRdb holds only the in-frame ones, with some missing. The V and J calls and clone size were taken over from that table, and D and trimming were inferred from the DNA. The sample records 250,000 to 300,000 clones, roughly nine tenths being singletons.

The sequencing input was peripheral blood. The gene calls are TRBV29-1 and TRBJ1-2; TRBD1 matches at 7 bases. The TCR was taken from a woman between 50 and 59 years old who had recovered from COVID-19. The CDR3 loop is CSVDRQGVDYGYTF. Written as DNA, the CDR3 is TGCAGCGTTGATCGGCAGGGGGTTGACTATGGCTACACCTTC.